Listed here are 11 T cell receptor beta chains from one sample, sequenced in a study of spatial heterogeneity in lung cancer. Stated time point: sample taken at primary tumor resection. No cells were sorted before sequencing. The whole RNA sequenced was extracted from tumor, nontumor lung or frozen PBMC. TCRdb used MiXCR to reprocess the 5' RACE reads, holding one entry per CDR3 protein. This sample has about 50,000 distinct CDR3 sequences, with 7.6% found just once. The sample in question was PBMCs, obtained at surgery. Receptors were obtained from a female donor with early-stage non-small cell lung cancer.

This clonotype came up many times. The V call is TRBV9, the J call TRBJ1-2; 7 positions match TRBD1. Germline CDR1 SGDLS, CDR2 YYNGEE. V was pared by 4 bases and J by 5 bases, with 8 bases of the junction left unmatched. CDR3 length equals 14 residues. The CDR3 loop is CASSTPGTAYGYTF. The CDR3 DNA is TGTGCCAGCAGCACCCCCGGGACAGCGTATGGCTACACCTTC. Looking up the rest from reference TRBV9 and TRBJ1-2 gives the full variable domain: DSGVTQTPKHLITATGQRVTLRCSPRSGDLSVYWYQQSLDQGLQFLIQYYNGEERAKGNILERFSAQQFPDLHSELNLSSLELGDSALYFCASSTPGTAYGYTFGSGTRLTVV.

This clonotype was seen ten or more times. The V gene is TRBV4-3, the J gene TRBJ2-5, with 7 bases identical to TRBD2. CDR3 length: 18 residues. V gave up 4 bases and J gave up 7 bases; unmatched junction bases: 21. Germline assignment: CDR1 LGHNA and CDR2 YSLEER. CDR3 loop: CASSPEAPPGLAAVTQYF. CDR3 DNA sequence: TGCGCCAGCAGCCCAGAAGCGCCTCCGGGGCTAGCGGCGGTGACCCAGTACTTC.

CDR3 nucleotide sequence: TGTGCCAGCAGCCAAGACTCCTTCGCCGGACAAGAGACCCAGTACTTC. Encoded protein: CASSQDSFAGQETQYF. The chain recombines TRBV3-1 with TRBJ2-5; D is unclear. Germline V lookup: CDR1 LGHDT, CDR2 YNNKEL (reference sequence). The germline V and J ends were trimmed by 0 bases and 2 bases, with 13 bases remaining between them. The CDR3 spans 16 residues.

The chain has TRBV4-2 and TRBJ2-1; 8 bases align to TRBD1. The CDR3 loop spans 17 amino acids. V was clipped by 4 bases and J by 3 bases; unmatched bases: 11. Germline V gene lookup returns CDR1 LGHNA and CDR2 YNFKEQ. The CDR3: CASSPRGPGGVYNEQFF. The CDR3, as DNA: TGTGCCAGCAGCCCCAGGGGGCCCGGGGGCGTCTACAATGAGCAGTTCTTC.

The rearrangement uses TRBV7-2 and TRBJ2-2, with D unclear. The CDR3 has 13 residues. Germline lookup yields CDR1 SGHTA and CDR2 FQGNSA. V lost 4 bases and J lost 1, with 4 bases in between. Here the CDR3 reads CASSSGNTGELFF. The CDR3 bases are TGTGCCAGCAGCTCTGGGAACACCGGGGAGCTGTTTTTT.

The chain uses TRBV4-1 and TRBJ2-1; D not certain. V was clipped by 1 base and J by 6 bases, with 10 bases between them. CDR3 size: 14 residues. The germline V gene has CDR1 MGHRA and CDR2 YSYEKL. The CDR3 reads CASSQGSARNEQFF. In nucleotides, the CDR3 is TGCGCCAGCAGCCAAGGCTCGGCGCGCAATGAGCAGTTCTTC.

A note on this clonotype: A much bigger clone sits one base away, suggesting this may be a read error. The rearrangement uses TRBV12-5 and TRBJ2-2; D unresolved. Germline CDR1 LGHNT, CDR2 FRNRAP. V gave up 4 bases and J gave up 6 bases, with 12 bases separating them. The CDR3 consists of 14 residues. The CDR3 DNA follows: TGTGCTAGTGGTTCGGTCCCCTTTCCCGGGGAGCTGTTTTTT. Translating gives CASGSVPFPGELFF.

This clonotype appeared many times. V is TRBV7-2 and J is TRBJ2-5, with 9 nucleotides matching TRBD2. This CDR3 comprises 16 residues. The trim removed 3 bases at V and 3 bases at J, leaving 8 bases unmatched. Germline V lookup: CDR1 SGHTA, CDR2 FQGNSA. Here the CDR3 reads CASSFAGGFRKETQYF. As DNA, the CDR3 is TGTGCCAGCAGCTTTGCGGGGGGGTTTAGAAAAGAGACCCAGTACTTC. Filled out from reference TRBV7-2 and TRBJ2-5, the complete variable domain reads GAGVSQSPSNKVTEKGKDVELRCDPISGHTALYWYRQSLGQGLEFLIYFQGNSAPDKSGLPSDRFSAERTGGSVSTLTIQRTQQEDSAVYLCASSFAGGFRKETQYFGPGTRLLVL.

J is TRBJ2-3 and V is TRBV2; 9 nucleotides align to TRBD1. The germline V gene has CDR1 SNHLY and CDR2 FYNNEI. Trimming removed 5 bases from V and 6 bases from J; junction bases left unmatched: 12. CDR3 length: 16 amino acids. As DNA, the CDR3 is TGTGCCAGCAGTCTCCTGACAGGGGGAGGGGGGGATACGCAGTATTTT. Its protein is CASSLLTGGGGDTQYF.

This clonotype was detected many times. This chain uses TRBV15 with TRBJ2-1; 11 bases align to TRBD2. Germline CDR1 and CDR2: LNHNV and YYDKDF (reference sequence). The CDR3 covers 16 residues. With V trimmed by 8 bases and J by 5 bases, 11 bases remained unmatched. The CDR3 DNA reads TGTGCCACCGCTCGGCCTAGCGGGGGGTATAACAATGAGCAGTTCTTC. It specifies CATARPSGGYNNEQFF.

This clonotype was detected ten times or more. The chain joins TRBV20-1 to TRBJ2-5; 9 nucleotides agree with TRBD1. The CDR3 loop spans 13 amino acids. V was clipped by 6 bases and J by 1 base; unmatched bases: 3. Germline V lookup: CDR1 DFQATT, CDR2 SNEGSKA (reference sequence). The CDR3 is CSAAGQGQETQYF. The CDR3 DNA follows: TGCAGTGCCGCGGGACAGGGCCAAGAGACCCAGTACTTC.